This T cell receptor (beta chain) was identified during a study of blood T cell repertoires in COVID-19. The overall study: From the United States, Italy and Spain came samples of acute and convalescent COVID-19. Sources were T cells, B-cell-depleted T cells, or PBMCs; the material itself was cDNA or gDNA.

Germline CDR1 MGHRA, CDR2 YSYEKL. The V end lost 0 bases, the J end lost 4 bases, and 15 bases lay between the germline ends. The CDR3 length is 16 residues. In the source study's methods: Reference gene primer amplification gave nucleated cell count estimates. Only in-frame clones appear in the TCRdb table, and some are missing; sequencing was by immunoSEQ multiplex PCR. V and J calls and clone size are those listed in that table; D and trimming were worked out from the DNA. Of 100,000 to 150,000 clones listed, approximately 90% are singletons. The TCR was taken from a man aged 50 to 60 with COVID-19, enrolled during active disease. Material: peripheral blood. The gene calls are TRBV4-1 and TRBJ1-2; a possible D gene is TRBD1 (5 bases). The CDR3 nucleotides read TGCGCCAGCAGCCAAGATTCCCCAGGGTCCCTCTATGGCTACACCTTC. It is translated as CASSQDSPGSLYGYTF.